The text below deals with one T cell receptor beta chain. The assay was immunoSEQ multiplex PCR, and TCRdb's table has in-frame clones only and misses some. The sample consists of about 67,000 clones, over 75% of them appearing once. The sample belongs to a study of OX40 agonist ivuxolimab in advanced cancers. The source of this sequence is an adult with an advanced solid tumor such as melanoma, head and neck, liver or kidney cancer. The material was CD4+ or CD8+ T cells sorted from blood, obtained in a trial of the OX40 agonist ivuxolimab.

The CDR3 sequence: CASSRSTSGRTHEQYF. The CDR3 nucleotides are TGTGCCAGCAGCAGATCGACTAGCGGGAGAACACACGAGCAGTACTTC. The chain carries TRBV5-5 and TRBJ2-7; 12 bases map to TRBD2. The germline gives CDR1 SGHKS, CDR2 YYEKEE (reference sequence). The V and J ends lost 4 bases and 5 bases, in that order; junction bases with no gene match: 10. The CDR3 totals 16 residues.